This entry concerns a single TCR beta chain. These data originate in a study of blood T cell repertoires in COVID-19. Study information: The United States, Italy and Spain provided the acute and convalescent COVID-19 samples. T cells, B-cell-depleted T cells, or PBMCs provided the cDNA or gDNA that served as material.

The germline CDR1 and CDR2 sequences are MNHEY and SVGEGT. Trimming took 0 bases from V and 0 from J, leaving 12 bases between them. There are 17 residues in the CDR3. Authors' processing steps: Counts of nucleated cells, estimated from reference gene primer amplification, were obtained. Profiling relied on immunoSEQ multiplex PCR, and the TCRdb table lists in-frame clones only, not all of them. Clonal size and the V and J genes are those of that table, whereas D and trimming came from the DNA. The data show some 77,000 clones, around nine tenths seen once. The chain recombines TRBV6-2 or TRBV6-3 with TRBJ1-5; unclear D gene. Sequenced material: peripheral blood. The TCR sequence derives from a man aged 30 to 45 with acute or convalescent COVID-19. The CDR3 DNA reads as TGTGCCAGCAGTTACTCGAACGTCGGGTATAGCAATCAGCCCCAGCATTTT. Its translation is CASSYSNVGYSNQPQHF.